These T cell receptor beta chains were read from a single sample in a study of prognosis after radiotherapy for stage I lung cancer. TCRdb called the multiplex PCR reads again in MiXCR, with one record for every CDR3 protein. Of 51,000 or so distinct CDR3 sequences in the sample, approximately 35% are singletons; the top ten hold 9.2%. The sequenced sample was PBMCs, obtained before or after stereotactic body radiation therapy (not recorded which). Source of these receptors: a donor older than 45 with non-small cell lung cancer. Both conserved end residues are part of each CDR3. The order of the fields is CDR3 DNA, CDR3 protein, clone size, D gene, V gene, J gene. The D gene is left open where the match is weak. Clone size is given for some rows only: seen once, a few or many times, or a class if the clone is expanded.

cdr3_nt: TGTGCCAGCTGGAGGGGGGTATTGAGGACAGATACGCAGTATTTT; cdr3_aa: CASWRGVLRTDTQYF; clone_size: many; d_call: .; v_call: TRBV7-2; j_call: TRBJ2-3
cdr3_nt: TGTGCCAGCAAGGTTATCGTGAGTGGAGGCAATCAGCCCCAGCATTTT; cdr3_aa: CASKVIVSGGNQPQHF; clone_size: many; d_call: .; v_call: TRBV6-1; j_call: TRBJ1-5
cdr3_nt: TGTGCCAGCAGCTTAGGGTTACGAGTATCCGAGCAGTACTTC; cdr3_aa: CASSLGLRVSEQYF; clone_size: many; d_call: .; v_call: TRBV7-2; j_call: TRBJ2-7
cdr3_nt: TGTGCCAGCATAAAACTAGCGGGAGGGCGAGGCATTCAGTACTTC; cdr3_aa: CASIKLAGGRGIQYF; clone_size: many; d_call: TRBD2; v_call: TRBV6-2/TRBV6-3; j_call: TRBJ2-4
cdr3_nt: TGCAGTGCTCATAGCGGGCGCTACACCGGGGAGCTGTTTTTT; cdr3_aa: CSAHSGRYTGELFF; clone_size: many; d_call: TRBD2; v_call: TRBV20-1; j_call: TRBJ2-2
cdr3_nt: TGCGCCAGCATCCCGGGACAGGGATTTATCGGGGAGCTGTTTTTT; cdr3_aa: CASIPGQGFIGELFF; clone_size: .; d_call: TRBD1; v_call: TRBV5-1; j_call: TRBJ2-2
cdr3_nt: TGTGCCATCAGTGTGGGGATAACGGGGTCACCCCTCCACTTT; cdr3_aa: CAISVGITGSPLHF; clone_size: many; d_call: .; v_call: TRBV10-3; j_call: TRBJ1-6
cdr3_nt: TGTGCCACTGGGGGAAACACAGATACGCAGTATTTT; cdr3_aa: CATGGNTDTQYF; clone_size: many; d_call: .; v_call: TRBV24-1; j_call: TRBJ2-3
cdr3_nt: TGTGCCAGCACTGGGGGACTAGCGGTTAACAATGAGCAGTTCTTC; cdr3_aa: CASTGGLAVNNEQFF; clone_size: medium-sized; d_call: TRBD2; v_call: TRBV2; j_call: TRBJ2-1
cdr3_nt: TGTGCCACTTACAGTCCATCGGGAGTCTCCTACAATGAGCAGTTCTTC; cdr3_aa: CATYSPSGVSYNEQFF; clone_size: .; d_call: .; v_call: TRBV7-9; j_call: TRBJ2-1
cdr3_nt: TGTGCCAGCAGTCTGAATTCACCCCTCCACTTT; cdr3_aa: CASSLNSPLHF; clone_size: .; d_call: .; v_call: TRBV2; j_call: TRBJ1-6
cdr3_nt: TGTGCCATCAGTGAGTCGTCTTGGGCAGACAATCAGCCCCAGCATTTT; cdr3_aa: CAISESSWADNQPQHF; clone_size: many; d_call: .; v_call: TRBV10-3; j_call: TRBJ1-5
cdr3_nt: TGTGCCAGCAGCCCCCTGAGTAAGTCCTACGAGCAGTACTTC; cdr3_aa: CASSPLSKSYEQYF; clone_size: many; d_call: .; v_call: TRBV28; j_call: TRBJ2-7
cdr3_nt: TGTGCCTGGAGTGAATGGGGCTTTCAAGAGACCCAGTACTTC; cdr3_aa: CAWSEWGFQETQYF; clone_size: few; d_call: .; v_call: TRBV30; j_call: TRBJ2-5
cdr3_nt: TGTGCCAGCGGGGGGACAGGGACTGCTTTAGATGAGCAGTTCTTC; cdr3_aa: CASGGTGTALDEQFF; clone_size: many; d_call: TRBD1; v_call: TRBV2; j_call: TRBJ2-1
cdr3_nt: TGCGCCAGCTTTGAGTGGGGTCGCGTCGAGGGGAATCAGCCCCAGCATTTT; cdr3_aa: CASFEWGRVEGNQPQHF; clone_size: many; d_call: .; v_call: TRBV5-1; j_call: TRBJ1-5
cdr3_nt: TGTGCCAGCAGCGTAGCGCCGGGAACCGATACGCAGTATTTT; cdr3_aa: CASSVAPGTDTQYF; clone_size: many; d_call: .; v_call: TRBV9; j_call: TRBJ2-3
cdr3_nt: TGCGCCAGCAGTCTTGAGGGGGGCCCCTACGAGCAGTACTTC; cdr3_aa: CASSLEGGPYEQYF; clone_size: many; d_call: .; v_call: TRBV5-1; j_call: TRBJ2-7
cdr3_nt: TGTGCCAGTAGTATTGGCCGCTCCGAAAAACTGTTTTTT; cdr3_aa: CASSIGRSEKLFF; clone_size: many; d_call: .; v_call: TRBV19; j_call: TRBJ1-4
cdr3_nt: TGTGCCTGGATTAGCCAGCCGGGACAGGAGCGCGAGCAGTACTTC; cdr3_aa: CAWISQPGQEREQYF; clone_size: many; d_call: TRBD1; v_call: TRBV30; j_call: TRBJ2-7
cdr3_nt: TGTGCCAGCATCTTGGTGAACAATGAGCAGTTCTTC; cdr3_aa: CASILVNNEQFF; clone_size: .; d_call: .; v_call: TRBV7-2; j_call: TRBJ2-1
cdr3_nt: TGTGCCAGCATCTTAGATAAGGCGGTCGGTGAGCTGTTTTTT; cdr3_aa: CASILDKAVGELFF; clone_size: .; d_call: .; v_call: TRBV11-3; j_call: TRBJ2-2
cdr3_nt: TGTGCCAGCAGCTTAATAGGGCCGCTGAACCCCTTCGGGACCCAGTACTTC; cdr3_aa: CASSLIGPLNPFGTQYF; clone_size: many; d_call: .; v_call: TRBV7-9; j_call: TRBJ2-5
cdr3_nt: TGTGCCAGCAGCCCCACCAGGACTAGCGGATACTACGAGCAGTACTTC; cdr3_aa: CASSPTRTSGYYEQYF; clone_size: .; d_call: TRBD2; v_call: TRBV7-3; j_call: TRBJ2-7
cdr3_nt: TGTGCCAGCTCGGGGCTAGCGGGCAATGAGCAGTTCTTC; cdr3_aa: CASSGLAGNEQFF; clone_size: many; d_call: TRBD2; v_call: TRBV6-1; j_call: TRBJ2-1
cdr3_nt: TGTGCCAGCAGCTTAACCCCATCAGCGGTCGGGGCCGGGGAGCTGTTTTTT; cdr3_aa: CASSLTPSAVGAGELFF; clone_size: many; d_call: .; v_call: TRBV7-9; j_call: TRBJ2-2
cdr3_nt: TGTGCCAGCAGCCGGTTAGGACAGGGGGGAAAACTGTTTTTT; cdr3_aa: CASSRLGQGGKLFF; clone_size: few; d_call: TRBD1; v_call: TRBV7-9; j_call: TRBJ1-4
cdr3_nt: TGTGCCATCAGTGAGCCTACTAGCGGGGGCAACGAGCAGTACTTC; cdr3_aa: CAISEPTSGGNEQYF; clone_size: many; d_call: TRBD2; v_call: TRBV10-3; j_call: TRBJ2-7
cdr3_nt: TGTGCCTGGAGTGTGGGGGACATGGGACTAGGAGAGACCCAGTACTTC; cdr3_aa: CAWSVGDMGLGETQYF; clone_size: .; d_call: TRBD2; v_call: TRBV30; j_call: TRBJ2-5
cdr3_nt: TGTGTCAGCAGCCTCCAGGGGGGAAGCACAGATACGCAGTATTTT; cdr3_aa: CVSSLQGGSTDTQYF; clone_size: .; d_call: .; v_call: TRBV3-1; j_call: TRBJ2-3
cdr3_nt: TGTGCCAGCAGTTACTCGCAGGGACAAAGGAGCAATCAGCCCCAGCATTTT; cdr3_aa: CASSYSQGQRSNQPQHF; clone_size: many; d_call: .; v_call: TRBV6-6; j_call: TRBJ1-5
cdr3_nt: TGCGCCAGCAGCCACCGACAGGGGAGCACCGGGGAGCTGTTTTTT; cdr3_aa: CASSHRQGSTGELFF; clone_size: many; d_call: TRBD1; v_call: TRBV4-3; j_call: TRBJ2-2
cdr3_nt: TGCGCCAGCAGCTTGGGATTGGGTCGTGGTGGGACAGATACGCAGTATTTT; cdr3_aa: CASSLGLGRGGTDTQYF; clone_size: many; d_call: .; v_call: TRBV5-1; j_call: TRBJ2-3
cdr3_nt: TGTGCCAGCAGTCACGGGGGGGGCGGGAGCCACTACAATGAGCAGTTCTTC; cdr3_aa: CASSHGGGGSHYNEQFF; clone_size: .; d_call: TRBD2; v_call: TRBV12-3/TRBV12-4; j_call: TRBJ2-1
cdr3_nt: TGCGCCAGCAGCTTGGACGGTGAGACCCAGTACTTC; cdr3_aa: CASSLDGETQYF; clone_size: many; d_call: .; v_call: TRBV5-1; j_call: TRBJ2-5
cdr3_nt: TGTGCCAGCAAGGAAACTGCAGAGCAGTTCTTC; cdr3_aa: CASKETAEQFF; clone_size: .; d_call: .; v_call: TRBV6-1; j_call: TRBJ2-1
cdr3_nt: TGCGCCAGCAGCCAAAGTACTGGACAGGCCCAGTACTTC; cdr3_aa: CASSQSTGQAQYF; clone_size: many; d_call: TRBD1; v_call: TRBV4-3; j_call: TRBJ2-5
cdr3_nt: TGTGCCAGCAGCTCTAACTCCGGGTACTACGAGCATTACTTC; cdr3_aa: CASSSNSGYYEHYF; clone_size: .; d_call: .; v_call: TRBV7-8; j_call: TRBJ2-7
cdr3_nt: TGTGCCATCAGGGGAGCGGGAGCCCCCACAGATACGCAGTATTTT; cdr3_aa: CAIRGAGAPTDTQYF; clone_size: many; d_call: TRBD2; v_call: TRBV10-3; j_call: TRBJ2-3
cdr3_nt: TGTGCCAGTCGTCAGGGGAGGAAGACCCAGTACTTC; cdr3_aa: CASRQGRKTQYF; clone_size: many; d_call: .; v_call: TRBV28; j_call: TRBJ2-5
cdr3_nt: TGCGCCAGCAGCTTGGAGACAGATACGCAGTATTTT; cdr3_aa: CASSLETDTQYF; clone_size: .; d_call: .; v_call: TRBV5-1; j_call: TRBJ2-3
cdr3_nt: TGTGCCAGCAGCCCGTCAGGGGACAGGGAGAACCAGTACTTC; cdr3_aa: CASSPSGDRENQYF; clone_size: .; d_call: TRBD1; v_call: TRBV4-2; j_call: TRBJ2-5
cdr3_nt: TGTGCCAGCAGCTTGTTTGCTAGCGGTTTCACCGGGGCCAACGTCCTGACTTTC; cdr3_aa: CASSLFASGFTGANVLTF; clone_size: many; d_call: TRBD2; v_call: TRBV5-5; j_call: TRBJ2-6
cdr3_nt: TGTGCCAGCAGGGACGGGACAGGGAGTCAGCCCCAGCATTTT; cdr3_aa: CASRDGTGSQPQHF; clone_size: .; d_call: TRBD1; v_call: TRBV2; j_call: TRBJ1-5
cdr3_nt: TGTGCCAGCAGCTTGGCAACGACCATGAACACTGAAGCTTTCTTT; cdr3_aa: CASSLATTMNTEAFF; clone_size: few; d_call: .; v_call: TRBV5-4; j_call: TRBJ1-1
cdr3_nt: TGTGCCAGCAGCTTGGCTCCCCGTGGGGGCTACACCTTC; cdr3_aa: CASSLAPRGGYTF; clone_size: many; d_call: .; v_call: TRBV5-6; j_call: TRBJ1-2
cdr3_nt: TGTGCCAGCAGTATAGGGGGGCCGGCGGGATCTTACAATGAGCAGTTCTTC; cdr3_aa: CASSIGGPAGSYNEQFF; clone_size: many; d_call: .; v_call: TRBV28; j_call: TRBJ2-1
cdr3_nt: TGTGCCAGCAGAGAACAGGGGGCCAGGAGTGGCTACACCTTC; cdr3_aa: CASREQGARSGYTF; clone_size: .; d_call: TRBD1; v_call: TRBV6-1; j_call: TRBJ1-2